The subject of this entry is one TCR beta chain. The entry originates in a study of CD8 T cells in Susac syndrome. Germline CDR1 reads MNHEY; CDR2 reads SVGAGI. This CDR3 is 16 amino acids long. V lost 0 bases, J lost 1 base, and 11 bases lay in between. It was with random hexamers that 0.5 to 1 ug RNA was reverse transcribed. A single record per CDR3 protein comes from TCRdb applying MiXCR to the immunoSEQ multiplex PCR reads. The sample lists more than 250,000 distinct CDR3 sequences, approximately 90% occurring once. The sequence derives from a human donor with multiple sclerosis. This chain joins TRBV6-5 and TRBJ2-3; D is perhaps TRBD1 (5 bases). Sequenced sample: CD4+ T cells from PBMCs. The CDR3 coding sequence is TGTGCCAGCAGTTACTCAGGGGTGGGCCGCACAGATACGCAGTATTTT. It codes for CASSYSGVGRTDTQYF.